Sequencing of this T cell receptor (beta chain) was carried out in a study of blood T cell repertoires in COVID-19. The repertoire was sequenced with immunoSEQ multiplex PCR; TCRdb's copy has only in-frame clones and lacks some. The sample lists 210,000 or so clones, 83% occurring once. Sample: peripheral blood. This TCR derives from a woman in her 30s with COVID-19, enrolled during active disease.

For the CDR3, the DNA is TGTGCCAGCATGCAGGGCACCAACGAGCAGTACTTC. Translating gives CASMQGTNEQYF. The genes are TRBV28 and TRBJ2-7; tentatively, D is TRBD1 (5 bases). There are 12 residues in the CDR3. CDR1 is MDHEN and CDR2 is SYDVKM in the germline V gene. The V gene lost 7 bases and the J gene lost 5 bases, with 12 bases spanning the gap.